The T cell receptor (beta chain) under discussion was sequenced for a study of breast tumors, draining lymph nodes, adjacent tissues. Samples came from axillary lymph nodes draining the breast cancer. Note on this clonotype: Its antigen is currently unknown.

Study results and limitations: Compared with lymph nodes, tumors were less diverse; compared with nontumor tissue, more.

MiXCR, run by TCRdb on the multiplex PCR reads, gives a single entry per CDR3 protein. The repertoire holds 150,000 to 200,000 distinct CDR3 sequences, around a third seen once, with about 3.9% in the top ten. Germline loops: CDR1 LGHNA, CDR2 YNFKEQ. CDR3 length: 17 amino acids. The ends were cut back, 0 bases at V and 4 bases at J, with 18 bases in the middle. This chain links TRBV4-2 with TRBJ1-2, with D tentatively TRBD1 (5 bases). The source of this sequence is a female donor with breast cancer. Some clones in this sample may be carry-over from other donors' samples. Source material: axillary lymph node tissue. The DNA of the CDR3 is TGTGCCAGCAGCCAAGAGTTTGGGGGTAGCGTGGCCTATGGCTACACCTTC. Translating it yields CASSQEFGGSVAYGYTF.